The entry that follows covers one TCR beta chain sequence. Germline assignment: CDR1 MGHRA and CDR2 YSYEKL. The CDR3 is made up of 14 amino acids. V shed 3 bases, J shed 4 bases, and the junction held 3 bases outside the gene matches. This specimen belongs to a study of blood T cell repertoires in COVID-19. Study summary: Some COVID-19 samples were acute and others convalescent; all came from the United States, Italy and Spain. Sources were T cells, B-cell-depleted T cells, or PBMCs; the material itself was cDNA or gDNA.

Original methodology: Amplification from reference gene primers served as the basis for estimated nucleated cell counts. Assay: immunoSEQ multiplex PCR; the TCRdb copy retains only in-frame clones and omits some. That table supplies the V and J calls and clone size; D and trimming were determined from the DNA. Of 150,000 to 200,000 clones in the sample, approximately 90% are singletons; the top ten hold 3% to 4.5%. The specimen sequenced was peripheral blood. This TCR was sampled from a man younger than 35 with active or convalescent COVID-19. The chain couples TRBV4-1 to TRBJ1-2, with 9 bases matching TRBD1. In DNA, the CDR3 is TGCGCCAGCAGCCACGGGACAGGGACCTATGGCTACACCTTC. Encoded protein: CASSHGTGTYGYTF.